The 23 T cell receptor beta chains listed next were all sequenced from one sample in a study of beta chain features in type 1 diabetes (dated by TCRdb to the late 2010s). Preparation of the library involved the immunoSEQ multiplex PCR assay. All of the isolated RNA was reverse transcribed with the High Capacity cDNA Reverse Transcription Kit, so expressed TCRB transcripts were sequenced. Held by TCRdb, this immuneACCESS table contains in-frame sequences only and omits some clones. Under half of the omission traces to an unresolved V gene where checked; the cause of the rest is unknown. In this sample the table shows roughly 380,000 clones, roughly a fifth of which occur a single time. Approximately 0.041% of the sample is taken by the ten largest. Material: naive CD4+ T cells from blood. The intended sense of this specimen's cell subset or site label: true naive CD4+ T cells. The receptors stem from a young woman in good health.

The chain joins TRBV25-1 to TRBJ2-5; 8 nucleotides line up with TRBD1. Germline CDR1 reads MGHDK; CDR2 reads SYGVNS. V gave up 5 bases and J gave up 4 bases; unmatched junction bases: 6. The CDR3 sequence is 14 residues long. The CDR3 nucleotides are TGTGCCAGCAGTCCCCTACAGGGGGGAGAGACCCAGTACTTC. Translation gives CASSPLQGGETQYF.

This clone was picked up a small number of times. The rearrangement uses TRBV30 and TRBJ2-5; 9 bases fit TRBD1. Trimming cost V 3 bases and J 5 bases; bases outside gene matches: 4. Germline V CDR1 and CDR2: GTSNPN, SVGIG (reference sequence). This CDR3 contains 13 residues. The CDR3 nucleotides are TGTGCCTGGAGGGCGACAGGGGGTGAGACCCAGTACTTC. Translation gives CAWRATGGETQYF.

The chain links TRBV4-1 to TRBJ2-1; D is perhaps TRBD1 (5 bases). The CDR3 sequence is 14 residues long. CDR1 and CDR2 (germline): MGHRA, YSYEKL. Trimming stripped 4 bases from V and 10 bases from J, with 17 bases between. CDR3 loop: CASSRLPGFWEQFF. CDR3 coding DNA: TGCGCCAGCAGCCGACTTCCAGGGTTCTGGGAGCAGTTCTTC.

This clone was counted only a few times. The V call is TRBV9, the J call TRBJ2-3, with 7 positions matching TRBD2. The CDR3 spans 17 residues. V shed 3 bases, J shed 2 bases, and the junction held 12 bases outside the gene matches. Germline CDR1 and CDR2: SGDLS and YYNGEE. Here the CDR3 reads CASSGPTAGDFTDTQYF. In DNA, the CDR3 is TGTGCCAGCAGCGGGCCCACTGCGGGGGACTTCACAGATACGCAGTATTTT.

This clone occurred a few times. The chain is built from TRBV7-2 and TRBJ2-1, with 8 bases matching TRBD2. The germline CDR1 and CDR2 sequences are SGHTA and FQGNSA. The CDR3 runs 11 residues. This CDR3 reads CLAGPYNEQFF. The DNA for the CDR3 is TGTTTAGCGGGGCCTTACAATGAGCAGTTCTTC.

The chain carries TRBV6-1 and TRBJ1-4; TRBD1 might be the D (5 bases). Germline V CDR1 and CDR2: MNHNS, SASEGT. Trimming took off 5 bases at V and 5 bases at J, with 9 bases between the two ends. There are 13 residues in the CDR3. CDR3 sequence reads: CASSPTVNEKLFF. The CDR3 DNA reads as TGTGCCAGCAGTCCGACAGTGAATGAAAAACTGTTTTTT.

J is TRBJ2-1 and V is TRBV18, with a possible D match to TRBD2 (5 bases). Trimming shortened V by 6 bases and J by 7 bases, and 13 bases separated the two germline ends. CDR3 length: 13 residues. Germline CDR1 KGHSH, CDR2 LQKENI. This CDR3 is CASSFPDSNEQFF. The CDR3 DNA reads as TGTGCCAGCTCGTTCCCGGACTCTAATGAGCAGTTCTTC.

This chain connects TRBV9 to TRBJ1-4, with TRBD1 matching over 11 bases. The length of the CDR3 is 17 residues. Germline CDR1 reads SGDLS; CDR2 reads YYNGEE. V was clipped by 4 bases and J by 7 bases; unmatched bases: 12. In DNA, the CDR3 is TGTGCCAGCAGCCCAGGTAGGACAGGGGGCGTTGGTGAAAAACTGTTTTTT. Residues: CASSPGRTGGVGEKLFF.

This sequence joins TRBV30 and TRBJ1-2; tentatively, D is TRBD1 (5 bases). This CDR3 comprises 12 residues. Germline V CDR1 and CDR2: GTSNPN, SVGIG (reference sequence). V lost 3 bases and J 7 bases, leaving 12 bases between the germline ends. The CDR3 protein is CAWSEPGFGYTF. CDR3 bases: TGTGCCTGGAGCGAGCCAGGGTTTGGCTACACCTTC. Supplemented by reference TRBV30 and TRBJ1-2, the full variable domain reads SQTIHQWPATLVQPVGSPLSLECTVEGTSNPNLYWYRQAAGRGLQLLFYSVGIGQISSEVPQNLSASRPQDRQFILSSKKLLLSDSGFYLCAWSEPGFGYTFGSGTRLTVV.

This clone was found a few times. This rearrangement joins TRBV15 to TRBJ2-3; a weak D match, TRBD2 (6 bases). This CDR3 is built from 14 residues. The V and J ends lost 3 bases and 2 bases respectively, with 9 bases between them. Germline V lookup: CDR1 LNHNV, CDR2 YYDKDF (reference sequence). This chain's CDR3 is CATSRGLITDTQYF. The CDR3 DNA follows: TGTGCCACCAGCAGGGGACTTATCACAGATACGCAGTATTTT.

This clone was observed a few times. CDR3 loop: CASTDRAVETQYF. CDR3 in DNA: TGTGCCAGCACGGACAGGGCGGTAGAGACCCAGTACTTC. The rearrangement uses TRBV6-6 and TRBJ2-5; 8 bases align to TRBD1. Trimming cost V 7 bases and J 4 bases; bases outside gene matches: 5. Germline V gives CDR1 MNHNY, CDR2 SVGAGI (reference sequence). The CDR3 runs to 13 residues.

The chain carries TRBV14 and TRBJ2-1; 8 nucleotides align to TRBD1. Trimming took 6 bases from V and 4 from J; bases not matched to a gene: 8. Germline V lookup: CDR1 SGHDN, CDR2 FVKESK. The length of the CDR3 is 15 residues. Here the CDR3 reads CASSFGQGRYNEQFF. Written as DNA, the CDR3 is TGTGCCAGCAGTTTCGGACAGGGACGGTACAATGAGCAGTTCTTC.

This clone was observed a few times. The chain joins TRBV7-9 to TRBJ2-7; TRBD1 matches 10 bases. V shed 3 bases, J shed 5 bases, and the junction held 7 bases outside the gene matches. This CDR3 is built from 15 residues. CDR1 and CDR2 from the germline V gene are SEHNR and FQNEAQ (reference sequence). Written as DNA, the CDR3 is TGTGCCAGCAGCTTCTCGACAGGGGGCCGGAACGAGCAGTACTTC. Its translation is CASSFSTGGRNEQYF. The whole variable domain, filled in from reference TRBV7-9 and TRBJ2-7, reads DTGVSQNPRHKITKRGQNVTFRCDPISEHNRLYWYRQTLGQGPEFLTYFQNEAQLEKSRLLSDRFSAERPKGSFSTLEIQRTEQGDSAMYLCASSFSTGGRNEQYFGPGTRLTVT.

This clone occurred a few times. The J gene is TRBJ1-3, the V gene TRBV29-1; 12 bases agree with TRBD1. With 6 bases clipped from V and 2 bases from J, the junction kept 5 bases outside the gene matches. The CDR3 spans 15 residues. Germline CDR1 reads SQVTM; CDR2 reads ANQGSEA. The DNA of the CDR3 is TGCAGCGTCGGAGGGACAGGGGGCCCTGGAAACACCATATATTTT. This gives the protein CSVGGTGGPGNTIYF.

This chain uses TRBV4-1 with TRBJ2-3; D not resolved. The CDR3 length is 15 residues. The germline gives CDR1 MGHRA, CDR2 YSYEKL. With 0 bases removed from V and 8 bases from J, the gap between germline ends came to 15 bases. The CDR3 bases are TGCGCCAGCAGCCAAGATCGTGTGGCACGTGGTACGCAGTATTTT. This translates into CASSQDRVARGTQYF.

This clone came up a few times. V usage is TRBV5-1 and J usage is TRBJ1-1; D is ambiguous. The germline CDR1 and CDR2 sequences are SGHRS and YFSETQ. The V end lost 3 bases, the J end lost 5 bases, and 5 bases lay between the germline ends. This CDR3 spans 11 amino acids. The chain's CDR3 is CASSSFTEAFF. The CDR3 DNA is TGCGCCAGCAGCTCATTTACTGAAGCTTTCTTT.

This chain connects TRBV7-2 to TRBJ2-7, with TRBD2 matching 8 bases. The CDR3 length is 16 residues. V shed 1 base and J 2 bases; nucleotides not matched to a gene: 7. The germline gives CDR1 SGHTA, CDR2 FQGNSA. The DNA of the CDR3 is TGTGCCAGCAGCTTAGGGAGACTAGCGCTCCCCTACGAGCAGTACTTC. Its translation is CASSLGRLALPYEQYF.

This clone has only a few counts. The V call is TRBV27, the J call TRBJ2-3; TRBD1 agrees at 7 bases. V gave up 10 bases and J gave up 2 bases; unmatched junction bases: 6. From germline, CDR1 is MNHEY and CDR2 SMNVEV (reference sequence). The length of the CDR3 is 13 residues. The CDR3 DNA reads TGTGCCACCCGGGACAGATTCACAGATACGCAGTATTTT. Translating gives CATRDRFTDTQYF.

V gene TRBV5-1 combines with J gene TRBJ1-2; no firm D call. Germline CDR1 SGHRS, CDR2 YFSETQ. This CDR3 is built from 15 residues. With 0 bases removed from V and 0 bases from J, the gap between germline ends came to 9 bases. The CDR3 loop is CASSLVGRANYGYTF. The CDR3 DNA is TGCGCCAGCAGCTTGGTGGGCAGAGCTAACTATGGCTACACCTTC.

This clone was observed a few times. The chain combines TRBV7-2 with TRBJ2-2; 7 nucleotides line up with TRBD1. The germline V gene has CDR1 SGHTA and CDR2 FQGNSA. The CDR3 is 15 residues long. The trim removed 7 bases at V and 5 bases at J, leaving 10 bases unmatched. Written as DNA, the CDR3 is TGTGCCAGCACAAGGGACAGAACTTCTACCGGGGAGCTGTTTTTT. This encodes CASTRDRTSTGELFF.

This clone was picked up a small number of times. CDR3 residues: CASSGSTGRNTEAFF. The DNA of the CDR3 is TGTGCCAGCAGTGGGTCGACAGGGCGGAACACTGAAGCTTTCTTT. The rearrangement links TRBV2 to TRBJ1-1, with TRBD1 identical over 7 bases. Looked up from germline, CDR1 is SNHLY and CDR2 is FYNNEI. Trimming removed 4 bases from V and 1 base from J; junction bases left unmatched: 6. The CDR3 has 15 residues.

The chain links TRBV15 to TRBJ1-5; TRBD1 matches 8 bases. The V and J ends lost 0 bases and 7 bases, in that order; junction bases with no gene match: 8. The CDR3 runs to 16 residues. Germline values: CDR1 LNHNV, CDR2 YYDKDF (reference sequence). CDR3 sequence (DNA): TGTGCCACCAGCAGAGATAGGCAGGGGGCAGGACAGCCCCAGCATTTT. This codes for CATSRDRQGAGQPQHF.

The chain uses TRBV6-6 and TRBJ2-5; TRBD2 aligns across 11 bases. The CDR3 extends over 16 amino acids. The germline V gene encodes CDR1 MNHNY and CDR2 SVGAGI (reference sequence). V lost 4 bases, J lost 4 bases, and 8 bases stayed unmatched. As DNA, the CDR3 is TGTGCCAGCAGTTCAACTAGCGGGGGAGCCTCAGAGACCCAGTACTTC. This translates into CASSSTSGGASETQYF.